This T cell receptor (beta chain) comes out of a study of shared clonotypes between healthy human individuals. The wider study: The cohort comprised a couple of women and a few men. Their ages spanned 18 to 49 years. Study-level results: Non-shared clonotypes displayed generation probabilities falling below those of clonotypes present in all four donors. Naive subsets tended to show greater estimated richness than memory subsets. Shared across a handful of donors were around 5% of the naive CD4 clonotypes.

Produced via immunoSEQ multiplex PCR; TCRdb's table is partial and in-frame only. This sample has more than 550,000 clones, with roughly 72% found just once. This CDR3 region has 15 residues. Trimming shortened V by 4 bases and J by 3 bases, and 15 bases separated the two germline ends. Per germline, CDR1 MNHEY and CDR2 SMNVEV (reference sequence). Concerning this clone itself: Its antigen is undetermined.

This receptor was identified in a woman aged 30 to 39 in good health. The chain has TRBV27 and TRBJ1-1; weak D call: TRBD1 (6 bases). Input material: memory CD4+ T cells sorted from blood. Stated subset: CD45RA-negative fraction. The CDR3 coding sequence is TGTGCCAGCAGTTCAACAGGGAGTCTGGACACTGAAGCTTTCTTT. Amino acids: CASSSTGSLDTEAFF.